Given below is one T cell receptor beta chain in context. This record comes from a study of cytomegalovirus exposure and HLA in healthy donors. PCR was performed using 60 Vbeta and 13 Jbeta primers. Per the study methods: Later reanalysis found tens of millions of unique TCR beta chains, around 10 million of them shared. Here immunoSEQ multiplex PCR was the method, and the copy in TCRdb shows in-frame clones only, minus some. The V and J calls and clone size were taken over from that table, and D and trimming were inferred from the DNA. The sample yields approximately 54,000 clones, approximately 77% seen once. This clonotype originated in a woman aged 18-30 years in good health and CMV-seronegative. The sequenced material came from PBMCs.

The DNA of the CDR3 is TGTGCTAGTGGTCCCGGACAGGGAAGCGACGAGCAGTACTTC. It yields the protein CASGPGQGSDEQYF. V usage is TRBV12-5 and J usage is TRBJ2-5; 8 nucleotides align to TRBD1. The better agreement between TRBJ2-7 and the DNA end casts doubt on the J call. The CDR3 consists of 14 residues. CDR1 is LGHNT, CDR2 FRNRAP, per germline.